Described below is a single TCR beta chain sequence and its context. TCRdb recomputed calls from the PCR reads with MiXCR, one row per CDR3 protein. The sample yields 5,000 to 7,000 distinct CDR3 sequences, 40% to 60% seen once. This sample is drawn from a study of CD4 and CD8 cells across lung adenocarcinoma regions. Donors had localized lung adenocarcinoma, a non-small cell lung cancer. The CDR3 is made up of 20 amino acids. Germline V gives CDR1 SGHAT, CDR2 FQDESV (reference sequence). V lost 8 bases and J lost 0; bases outside the gene matches: 23. The chain couples TRBV11-1 to TRBJ2-3; TRBD2 aligns across 7 bases. The source is a female donor with lung adenocarcinoma. The CD4 and CD8 labels of this study may be unreliable. Input material: CD4+ T cells from the center of a lung tumor. This chain's CDR3 is CASLAGDGRGHGVSTDTQYF. For the CDR3, the DNA is TGTGCCAGCCTGGCGGGAGATGGTAGGGGCCACGGGGTCAGCACAGATACGCAGTATTTT. The full variable domain, in which reference TRBV11-1 and TRBJ2-3 provide the parts outside the CDR3, is EAEVAQSPRYKITEKSQAVAFWCDPISGHATLYWYRQILGQGPELLVQFQDESVVDDSQLPKDRFSAERLKGVDSTLKIQPAELGDSAMYLCASLAGDGRGHGVSTDTQYFGPGTRLTVL.